This T cell receptor (beta chain) was captured by sequencing in a study of human T cells and chemical hapten exposure. Study at large: Across its roughly 25 weeks, the study gave patients weekly diphenylcyclopropenone doses to the scalp.

The germline V and J ends were trimmed by 0 bases and 3 bases, with 16 bases remaining between them. CDR1 and CDR2 from the germline V gene are SGDLS and YYNGEE. The CDR3 is 17 residues long. Notes on the study in general: Correlating positively with patch test score were the PT1 expanded TCR counts.

The library tagged each cDNA molecule with unique molecular identifiers. One entry per CDR3 protein results from TCRdb running MiXCR on the RACE reads. The table records over 300,000 distinct CDR3 sequences, less than 6.5% of them present only once. This clonotype was seen at least ten times. Its antigen is unknown. This sample's time point: pre-sensitization, week 0. Treatment described: therapeutic diphenylcyclopropenone sensitization with weekly scalp DPC. This material consisted of whole blood, taken in connection with sensitization to the hapten diphenylcyclopropenone (DPC). This sequence joins TRBV9 and TRBJ2-1; D remains unclear. The sequence was collected from a woman aged 45-59 years with alopecia areata. Some clones in this sample may be carry-over from other donors' samples. The CDR3 protein is CASSVEVDGHIYNEQFF. CDR3 nucleotides: TGTGCCAGCAGCGTAGAAGTGGACGGTCACATCTACAATGAGCAGTTCTTC.